This T cell receptor (beta chain) was retrieved from a study of regulatory T cells in long-lasting Graves disease. Time point denoted: persistent/refractory GD, antithyroid drugs over 5 years with positive TRAb. Preparation of the TCR library used RNA extracted from PBMCs. Library construction for TCR beta used iRepertoire HTBI primers and Arm-PCR of CDR3 regions. TCRdb re-analysed the multiplex PCR reads in MiXCR, keeping a single row per CDR3 protein. The sample yields about 470,000 distinct CDR3 sequences, less than 25% seen once. This clonotype was counted only a few times. The CDR3 has 15 amino acids. The V and J ends lost 7 bases and 2 bases respectively, with 18 bases between them.

This TCR was recovered from a female donor with Graves disease. Specimen: peripheral blood mononuclear cells (PBMCs), collected when the disease was refractory, from a patient treated with antithyroid drugs. This chain uses TRBV12-3 or TRBV12-4 with TRBJ2-7; no definite D call. Here the CDR3 DNA reads TGTGCCAGCACCGAACTCGTCCCCCCTACCTACGAGCAGTACTTC. Protein: CASTELVPPTYEQYF.